This T cell receptor (beta chain) is drawn from a study of graft-versus-host responses after intestinal transplantation. The overall study: In this cohort, recipients had multivisceral, liver-intestinal, or isolated intestinal transplants.

TCRdb's table, derived via immunoSEQ multiplex PCR, lists solely in-frame clones and lacks some. The sample consists of about 29,000 clones, approximately 80% of them appearing once. Graft material was processed, releasing intraepithelial and lamina propria lymphocytes. The receptor was derived from a human patient who received an intestinal transplant, so some T cells may come from the graft donor. The specimen comprised ileum tissue, sampled 98 days after intestinal transplantation.

Here the CDR3 DNA reads TGTGCCAGCAGCTTGGTCCATGGGGCGGGAAACACCATATATTTT. Protein product: CASSLVHGAGNTIYF. The chain recombines TRBV5-8 with TRBJ1-3; maybe TRBD1 (5 bases). Deletions cut 0 bases from V and 4 bases from J, with 11 bases between. This CDR3 region has 15 residues. Germline V gives CDR1 SGHTS, CDR2 YDEGEE.